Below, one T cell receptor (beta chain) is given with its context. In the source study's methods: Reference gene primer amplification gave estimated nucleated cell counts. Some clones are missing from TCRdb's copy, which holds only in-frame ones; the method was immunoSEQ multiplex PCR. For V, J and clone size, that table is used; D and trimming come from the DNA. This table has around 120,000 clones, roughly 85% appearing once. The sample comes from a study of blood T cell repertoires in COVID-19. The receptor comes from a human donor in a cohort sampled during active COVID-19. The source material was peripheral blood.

Here the CDR3 reads CASSQVGQGDGYTF. The CDR3 region has the DNA TGCGCCAGCAGCCAAGTGGGGCAGGGTGACGGCTACACCTTC. The chain employs TRBV4-1 and TRBJ1-2; a weak D match, TRBD1 (5 bases). This CDR3 has 14 residues. V lost 1 base and J lost 8, with 14 bases in between. CDR1 is MGHRA and CDR2 is YSYEKL in the germline V gene.